This section outlines one TCR beta chain sequence together with its context. The CDR3 extends over 13 amino acids. The V gene's germline CDR1 is LGHNA and CDR2 YNFKEQ. V shed 5 bases and J shed 2 bases, with 9 bases lying between them. The source of the sample is a study of blood T cell repertoires in COVID-19. Study-wide background: COVID-19 samples, acute and convalescent, were from the United States, Italy and Spain. The analysed material was cDNA or gDNA that came from T cells, B-cell-depleted T cells, or PBMCs.

As handled by the study authors: Amplifying reference gene primers gave estimates of nucleated cell counts. Assay: immunoSEQ multiplex PCR; the TCRdb copy retains only in-frame clones and omits some. V, J and clone size were drawn from that table, and D and trimming were deduced from the DNA. The data hold approximately 160,000 clones, with roughly nine tenths observed a single time. The sequenced sample consisted of peripheral blood. This receptor was taken from a woman in her 70s with acute or convalescent COVID-19. V usage is TRBV4-2 and J usage is TRBJ1-1, with D unresolved. The CDR3 spells CASSEQINTEAFF. DNA for the CDR3: TGTGCCAGCAGCGAACAGATAAACACTGAAGCTTTCTTT.